The next 21 T cell receptor beta chains were all read from a single sample in a study of blood T cell repertoires in COVID-19. Here immunoSEQ multiplex PCR was the method, and the copy in TCRdb shows in-frame clones only, minus some. Seen here are a few hundred thousand clones, nearly 85% observed once, and the top ten hold roughly 1.3%. Sequenced material: peripheral blood. All receptors come from a woman aged 25 to 39 with COVID-19, enrolled during active disease.

The chain couples TRBV3-1 (or the pseudogene TRBV3-2) to TRBJ1-1; D gene ambiguous. The CDR3 runs to 15 residues. Germline CDR1 is LGHDT and CDR2 is YNNKEL (reference sequence). Trimming removed 0 bases from V and 4 bases from J, with 12 bases in between. The CDR3 region has the DNA TGTGCCAGCAGCCAAGATCCGGGGTTGCGCACTGAAGCTTTCTTT. Translating gives CASSQDPGLRTEAFF.

As regards this clone: The same CDR3 is also encoded by other DNA sequences in this sample. The chain employs TRBV7-9 and TRBJ2-3; no reliable D call. The V and J ends lost 1 base and 0 bases respectively, with 8 bases between them. Germline assignment: CDR1 SEHNR and CDR2 FQNEAQ (reference sequence). This CDR3 is 15 amino acids long. CDR3 in amino acids: CASSLGDSSTDTQYF. The DNA of the CDR3 is TGTGCCAGCAGCTTAGGAGATTCTAGCACAGATACGCAGTATTTT.

V and J are TRBV9 and TRBJ2-7; 9 positions match TRBD2. The V gene end was trimmed by 0 bases and the J gene end by 2 bases; junction bases not matched to a gene: 3. CDR3 length: 15 amino acids. The germline V gene encodes CDR1 SGDLS and CDR2 YYNGEE. CDR3 residues: CASSVGAGGTYEQYF. DNA for the CDR3: TGTGCCAGCAGCGTAGGAGCGGGAGGCACCTACGAGCAGTACTTC.

The V call is TRBV23-1, the J call TRBJ2-4; the D gene is possibly TRBD1 (5 bases). TRBV23-1 belongs to the ORF category, with a function that is uncertain. This CDR3 has 17 amino acids. V was shortened by 2 bases and J by 2 bases, with 16 bases between the two germline ends. The CDR3 DNA follows: TGCGCCAGCAGTCAAGAAAAGTTAAAGGGGACCAAAAACATTCAGTACTTC. This gives the protein CASSQEKLKGTKNIQYF.

The genes are TRBV5-3 and TRBJ1-2; 7 positions match TRBD1. TRBV5-3 is treated as an ORF (open reading frame) with a function not yet certain. CDR3 length: 14 residues. J gave up 0 bases and V 4 bases, and 3 bases lay outside the gene matches. The CDR3 loop is CARSVTGSNYGYTF. DNA of the CDR3: TGTGCCAGAAGCGTGACAGGGTCTAACTATGGCTACACCTTC.

This rearrangement joins TRBV7-6 to TRBJ2-7; tentative D call: TRBD1 (6 bases). Germline V gene lookup returns CDR1 SGHVS and CDR2 FNYEAQ. CDR3 length: 15 amino acids. With 5 bases removed from V and 0 bases from J, the gap between germline ends came to 14 bases. CDR3 amino acids: CASSLADRSSYEQYF. The CDR3 region has the DNA TGTGCCAGCAGCCTGGCTGACAGGTCCTCCTACGAGCAGTACTTC.

The chain recombines TRBV7-6 with TRBJ2-1; 8 bases are a match to TRBD2. Unmatched junction bases numbered 5, after V lost 2 bases and J lost 2 bases. Germline CDR1 and CDR2: SGHVS and FNYEAQ. The CDR3 is 16 amino acids. The CDR3 is CASSLRVAGPYNEQFF. As DNA, the CDR3 is TGTGCCAGCAGCTTAAGAGTAGCGGGACCCTACAATGAGCAGTTCTTC.

The V call is TRBV9, the J call TRBJ2-2; D is uncertain. CDR3 length equals 12 residues. Between the trimmed V and J ends, which lost 4 bases and 4 bases, there was a span of 5 bases. Germline loops: CDR1 SGDLS, CDR2 YYNGEE. DNA of the CDR3: TGTGCCAGCAGCCTCGGCACCGGGGAGCTGTTTTTT. Its protein is CASSLGTGELFF.

J is TRBJ1-2 and V is TRBV7-2, with D possibly TRBD1 on 5 matching bases. V lost 5 bases and J lost 8, with 21 bases in between. The V gene's germline CDR1 is SGHTA and CDR2 FQGNSA. CDR3 size: 15 residues. The CDR3 DNA reads TGTGCCAGCAGCCTTGCCGCGGGGGGTGGCGGAGGCTACACCTTC. It translates to CASSLAAGGGGGYTF.

The chain recombines TRBV10-3 with TRBJ2-3; D might be TRBD2 (6 bases). The CDR3 length is 14 residues. V dropped 9 bases and J dropped 3 bases, with 16 bases sitting between them. Germline CDR1 and CDR2: ENHRY and SYGVKD. The CDR3 coding sequence is TGTGCCATGGGGTGGGGAGGTGGAACAGATACGCAGTATTTT. Its translation: CAMGWGGGTDTQYF.

This chain joins TRBV15 and TRBJ1-1; 8 bases line up with TRBD1. Trimming at V came to 4 bases and at J to 4 bases, leaving 11 bases not matched to a gene. The CDR3 is 16 residues long. Looked up from germline, CDR1 is LNHNV and CDR2 is YYDKDF (reference sequence). The DNA of the CDR3 is TGTGCCACCAGCACCGGACAGGGAGCGTGGGGCACTGAAGCTTTCTTT. Encoded protein: CATSTGQGAWGTEAFF.

The gene calls are TRBV6-5 and TRBJ2-7; 7 bases are shared with TRBD1. The CDR3 has 15 amino acids. V trimming: 6 bases; J trimming: 1 base; junction bases outside the gene matches: 9. Looked up from germline, CDR1 is MNHEY and CDR2 is SVGAGI. In DNA form, the CDR3 reads TGTGCCAGCAGCGACTACAGGGGCCGGTCCTACGAGCAGTACTTC. This codes for CASSDYRGRSYEQYF.

This chain joins TRBV7-9 and TRBJ1-5, with a possible D match to TRBD1 (6 bases). The V and J ends lost 5 bases and 4 bases respectively, with 9 bases between them. The CDR3 has 13 residues. Germline CDR1 SEHNR, CDR2 FQNEAQ (reference sequence). In DNA form, the CDR3 reads TGTGCCAGCAGCGGACAGTCAAATCAGCCCCAGCATTTT. This encodes CASSGQSNQPQHF.

The chain links TRBV30 to TRBJ2-7, with 7 bases aligning to TRBD1. This CDR3 region has 12 residues. Germline V gives CDR1 GTSNPN, CDR2 SVGIG (reference sequence). Trimming removed 4 bases from V and 6 bases from J; junction bases left unmatched: 6. DNA of the CDR3: TGTGCCTGGATTTCAGGGGGTTTCGAGCAGTACTTC. Translated: CAWISGGFEQYF.

This clone has a handful of counts. The rearrangement joins TRBV2 to TRBJ1-1, with 12 bases aligning to TRBD1. Germline values: CDR1 SNHLY, CDR2 FYNNEI. J lost 4 bases, V lost 9 bases, and 9 bases had no gene match. The CDR3 runs to 15 residues. In DNA form, the CDR3 reads TGTGCCAGAAACCGGGACAGGGGGCGCGTCACTGAAGCTTTCTTT. This codes for CARNRDRGRVTEAFF.

The rearrangement joins TRBV2 to TRBJ2-1; maybe TRBD2 (5 bases). The V gene's germline CDR1 is SNHLY and CDR2 FYNNEI. V was shortened by 8 bases and J by 5 bases, with 16 bases between the two germline ends. The CDR3 runs to 14 residues. The DNA for the CDR3 is TGTGCCAGCTTCCTAGGCGGGTCGAACAATGAGCAGTTCTTC. It translates to CASFLGGSNNEQFF.

The chain is built from TRBV9 and TRBJ2-1; D is perhaps TRBD2 (7 bases). There are 15 residues in the CDR3. Trimming pared 4 bases from V and 7 bases from J, leaving 18 bases between. Germline V lookup: CDR1 SGDLS, CDR2 YYNGEE. The CDR3 is CASSSSSGGWNEQFF. In nucleotides, the CDR3 is TGTGCCAGCAGCTCTTCGTCGGGGGGCTGGAATGAGCAGTTCTTC.

The chain has TRBV12-3 or TRBV12-4 and TRBJ1-2; a possible D gene is TRBD1 (5 bases). V lost 4 bases, J lost 1 base, and 7 bases lay in between. The CDR3 has 13 amino acids. In DNA form, the CDR3 reads TGTGCCAGCAGTTCCCAGGGTAACTATGGCTACACCTTC. This gives the protein CASSSQGNYGYTF.

The rearrangement uses TRBV4-1 and TRBJ1-1, with 8 bases aligning to TRBD1. The CDR3 is 15 residues long. Per the germline V gene, CDR1 is MGHRA and CDR2 is YSYEKL. Unmatched junction bases numbered 6, after V lost 3 bases and J lost 3 bases. CDR3 coding DNA: TGCGCCAGCAGCCACGAGATACAGGGGGACACTGAAGCTTTCTTT. Amino acids: CASSHEIQGDTEAFF.

The chain recombines TRBV30 with TRBJ2-2; D not certain. The CDR3 is made up of 11 amino acids. Germline values: CDR1 GTSNPN, CDR2 SVGIG (reference sequence). CDR3 nucleotides: TGTGCTCTCTCTAATACCGGGGAGCTGTTTTTT. It yields the protein CALSNTGELFF. Looking up the rest from reference TRBV30 and TRBJ2-2 gives the full variable domain: SQTIHQWPATLVQPVGSPLSLECTVEGTSNPNLYWYRQAAGRGLQLLFYSVGIGQISSEVPQNLSASRPQDRQFILSSKKLLLSDSGFYLCALSNTGELFFGEGSRLTVL.

The chain carries TRBV6-5 and TRBJ2-7, with D tentatively TRBD1 (5 bases). The V and J ends lost 5 bases and 0 bases respectively, with 11 bases between them. Germline V gene data show CDR1 as MNHEY and CDR2 as SVGAGI. CDR3 length equals 14 residues. The CDR3 DNA sequence: TGTGCCAGCAGTCCGACAGACCTCTCCTACGAGCAGTACTTC. Its translation: CASSPTDLSYEQYF.